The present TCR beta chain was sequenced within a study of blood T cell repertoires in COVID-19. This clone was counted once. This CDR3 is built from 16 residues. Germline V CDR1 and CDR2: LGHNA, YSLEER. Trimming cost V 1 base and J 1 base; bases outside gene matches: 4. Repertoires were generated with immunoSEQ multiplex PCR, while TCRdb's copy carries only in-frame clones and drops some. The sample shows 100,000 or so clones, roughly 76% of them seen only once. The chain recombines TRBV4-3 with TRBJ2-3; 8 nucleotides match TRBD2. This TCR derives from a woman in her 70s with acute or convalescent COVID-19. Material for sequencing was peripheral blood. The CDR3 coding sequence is TGCGCCAGCAGCCAAGGGAGGCGGGGGGGCACAGATACGCAGTATTTT. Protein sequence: CASSQGRRGGTDTQYF.